This T cell receptor beta chain was recorded in a study of identical twins. Study observations and caveats: Within twin pairs, the out-of-frame alpha sequences they shared showed excess low generation probability. A lower insertion count was a feature of abundant cord blood beta clonotypes, with no such feature in memory repertoires.

As for this clonotype: Antigen: not known.

Each CDR3 protein is one row after TCRdb ran MiXCR on the 5' RACE reads. The table shows 200,000 or so distinct CDR3 sequences, with about a sixth occurring only once. This CDR3 comprises 15 residues. The V and J ends lost 2 bases and 6 bases respectively, with 14 bases between them. Separately, the same data were catalogued under a study of T cells expressing NK-cell markers.

The chain couples TRBV12-3 or TRBV12-4 to TRBJ2-1; D possibly uses TRBD1 or TRBD2 (5 bases each). Source material: CD8+ T cells sorted from blood. The receptor was isolated from a woman under 30 in good health. This CDR3 is CASSLRGGKGNEQFF. DNA of the CDR3: TGTGCCAGCAGTTTACGTGGGGGAAAAGGCAATGAGCAGTTCTTC.